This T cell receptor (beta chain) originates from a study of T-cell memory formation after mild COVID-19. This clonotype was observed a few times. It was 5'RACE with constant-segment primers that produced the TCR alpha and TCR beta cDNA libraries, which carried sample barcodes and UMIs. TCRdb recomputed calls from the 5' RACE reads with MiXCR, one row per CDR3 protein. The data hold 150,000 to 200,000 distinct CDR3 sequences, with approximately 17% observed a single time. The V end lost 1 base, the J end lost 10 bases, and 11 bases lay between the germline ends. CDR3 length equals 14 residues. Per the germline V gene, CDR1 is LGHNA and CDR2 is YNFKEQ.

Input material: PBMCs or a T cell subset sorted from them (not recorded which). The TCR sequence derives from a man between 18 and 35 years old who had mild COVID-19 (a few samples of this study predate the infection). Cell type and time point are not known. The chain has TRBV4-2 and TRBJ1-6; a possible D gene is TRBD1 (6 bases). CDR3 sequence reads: CASSQVPRGSPLHF. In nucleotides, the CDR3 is TGTGCCAGCAGCCAAGTTCCCAGGGGATCACCCCTCCACTTT.